One sample yielded the 21 T cell receptor beta chains listed below, sequenced in a study of early T cells in non-severe SARS-CoV-2 infection. TCRdb reanalysed the 5' RACE reads using MiXCR and keeps one entry per CDR3 protein. Seen here are more than 90,000 distinct CDR3 sequences, 8% to 13% observed once, and the top ten hold around 5.1%. Sequencing was performed on whole blood. These receptors originate from an adult who was a healthcare worker with PCR-confirmed SARS-CoV-2 infection or an uninfected control (not recorded which).

As for this clonotype: A read error may explain this, as a much larger clone is one base away. The rearrangement links TRBV5-6 to TRBJ1-3; D uncertain. V shed 2 bases and J shed 0 bases, with 6 bases lying between them. This CDR3 comprises 14 residues. Germline CDR1 is SGHDT and CDR2 is YYEEEE. This chain's CDR3 is CASSFGSSGNTIYF. The CDR3 DNA follows: TGTGCCAGCAGCTTCGGGAGCTCTGGAAACACCATATATTTT.

The table lists this clonotype with a few counts. The chain is built from TRBV28 and TRBJ2-3, with TRBD1 matching 7 bases. Germline CDR1 MDHEN, CDR2 SYDVKM. V dropped 5 bases and J dropped 1; count of bases not matched to a gene: 6. CDR3 size: 15 residues. This CDR3 reads CASSTWTGRTDTQYF. The CDR3 DNA is TGTGCCAGCAGTACCTGGACAGGCCGCACAGATACGCAGTATTTT. The whole variable domain, filled in from reference TRBV28 and TRBJ2-3, reads DVKVTQSSRYLVKRTGEKVFLECVQDMDHENMFWYRQDPGLGLRLIYFSYDVKMKEKGDIPEGYSVSREKKERFSLILESASTNQTSMYLCASSTWTGRTDTQYFGPGTRLTVL.

There are many counts of this clonotype. This rearrangement joins TRBV12-3 or TRBV12-4 to TRBJ2-1, with D possibly matching TRBD1 (6 bases). The CDR3 covers 15 residues. Trimming shortened V by 11 bases and J by 8 bases, and 25 bases separated the two germline ends. The CDR3: CASCRRGHGGDEQFF. CDR3 coding DNA: TGTGCCTCCTGCCGTCGGGGACACGGAGGAGATGAGCAGTTCTTC.

This clonotype was counted only a few times. V usage is TRBV15 and J usage is TRBJ2-4; D unresolved. V was cut by 6 bases and J by 8 bases, with 11 bases left in between. Germline CDR1 LNHNV, CDR2 YYDKDF (reference sequence). The CDR3 totals 12 residues. CDR3 amino acids: CATSSTGDIQYF. As DNA, the CDR3 is TGTGCCACCAGTAGTACGGGCGACATTCAGTACTTC.

This clonotype was observed a few times. The chain recombines TRBV7-9 with TRBJ2-3; a weak D match, TRBD1 (6 bases). Germline V gene data show CDR1 as SEHNR and CDR2 as FQNEAQ (reference sequence). The CDR3 loop spans 14 amino acids. The V and J ends lost 5 bases and 3 bases respectively, with 12 bases between them. CDR3 sequence: CASSPTGLTDTQYF. In DNA, the CDR3 is TGTGCCAGCAGCCCCACAGGGTTAACAGATACGCAGTATTTT.

This clonotype was counted ten times or more. This rearrangement joins TRBV19 to TRBJ2-1; D could derive from TRBD1 or TRBD2 (5 bases each). This CDR3 is 21 amino acids long. V was pared by 3 bases and J by 0 bases, with 27 bases between. Germline V CDR1 and CDR2: LNHDA, SQIVND (reference sequence). The CDR3 coding sequence is TGTGCCAGTAGTATTCGAGAGTGGGACCGTGCTCCCGTTAGCTCCTACAATGAGCAGTTCTTC. Translation: CASSIREWDRAPVSSYNEQFF.

This clonotype was seen a handful of times. The chain joins TRBV6-1 to TRBJ2-2, with a possible D match to TRBD1 (6 bases). V shed 6 bases and J shed 6 bases, with 23 bases lying between them. This CDR3 comprises 17 residues. The V gene's germline CDR1 is MNHNS and CDR2 SASEGT. This chain's CDR3 is CASRRTDRIVDAGELFF. Written as DNA, the CDR3 is TGTGCCAGCAGACGCACTGACAGGATAGTCGATGCCGGGGAGCTGTTTTTT.

The rearrangement uses TRBV28 and TRBJ2-3; 13 bases map to TRBD2. There are 15 residues in the CDR3. Per germline, CDR1 MDHEN and CDR2 SYDVKM. After removal of 3 bases from V and 8 bases from J, the junction contained 5 bases not matched to a gene. The CDR3 protein is CASSLATSGRRTQYF. DNA of the CDR3: TGTGCCAGCAGTTTGGCGACTAGCGGGAGGCGTACGCAGTATTTT. Filled out from reference TRBV28 and TRBJ2-3, the complete variable domain reads DVKVTQSSRYLVKRTGEKVFLECVQDMDHENMFWYRQDPGLGLRLIYFSYDVKMKEKGDIPEGYSVSREKKERFSLILESASTNQTSMYLCASSLATSGRRTQYFGPGTRLTVL.

The rearrangement joins TRBV29-1 to TRBJ2-7; D gene unclear. Trimming pared 7 bases from V and 2 bases from J, leaving 12 bases between. Germline CDR1 and CDR2: SQVTM and ANQGSEA. The CDR3 is made up of 12 amino acids. The CDR3 bases are TGCAGCGCCCATAGGCCTCCCTACGAGCAGTACTTC. Translating gives CSAHRPPYEQYF.

This clonotype was recorded only once. J is TRBJ1-1 and V is TRBV6-5; TRBD1 is a possible D gene (5 bases). This CDR3 contains 13 residues. V was cut by 5 bases and J by 0 bases, with 7 bases left in between. Germline V gene data show CDR1 as MNHEY and CDR2 as SVGAGI. CDR3 sequence: CASSRQLNTEAFF. The CDR3 nucleotides read TGTGCCAGCAGTAGACAGCTGAACACTGAAGCTTTCTTT.

The rearrangement links TRBV28 to TRBJ2-7; tentatively, D is TRBD1 (5 bases). Trimming removed 7 bases at V and 0 bases at J, with 16 bases between. The CDR3 runs 15 residues. The germline V gene encodes CDR1 MDHEN and CDR2 SYDVKM. The CDR3 nucleotides read TGTGCCAGCACGGCCTATTCAGGGTCCTCCTACGAGCAGTACTTC. It encodes CASTAYSGSSYEQYF.

The sample holds many counts of this clonotype. Sequence at one end of the junction differs from germline and may be a read error. The chain has TRBV14 and TRBJ1-1; no clear D. Germline V CDR1 and CDR2: SGHDN, FVKESK. The CDR3 has 13 residues. This chain's CDR3 is CASSQERLGRELF. The DNA for the CDR3 is TGTGCCAGCAGCCAAGAGCGCCTGGGGAGAGAGCTCTTT.

Only a few counts were recorded for this clonotype. This chain connects TRBV9 to TRBJ1-1, with D tentatively TRBD1 (6 bases). The CDR3 sequence is 13 residues long. The V end was cut by 7 bases, the J end by 1 base, with 11 bases between. Germline CDR1 is SGDLS and CDR2 is YYNGEE. The CDR3 nucleotides are TGTGCCAGCTCAGGACAGCCGAACACTGAAGCTTTCTTT. This translates into CASSGQPNTEAFF.

The gene calls are TRBV5-4 and TRBJ2-1, with 13 bases matching TRBD2. The CDR3 has 18 residues. After removal of 4 bases from V and 5 bases from J, the junction contained 12 bases not matched to a gene. Germline values: CDR1 SGHNT, CDR2 YYREEE (reference sequence). The CDR3 loop is CASSTDPGLAGSDNEQFF. CDR3 coding DNA: TGTGCCAGCAGCACGGACCCGGGACTAGCGGGATCGGACAATGAGCAGTTCTTC.

The chain employs TRBV7-2 and TRBJ2-3; unclear D gene. The germline V gene encodes CDR1 SGHTA and CDR2 FQGNSA. This CDR3 region has 16 residues. Trimming shortened V by 5 bases and J by 0 bases, and 15 bases separated the two germline ends. CDR3 DNA sequence: TGTGCCAGCAGCGACGGATTTCCGGTTAGCACAGATACGCAGTATTTT. It is translated as CASSDGFPVSTDTQYF.

The chain couples TRBV12-3 or TRBV12-4 to TRBJ1-1; TRBD1 matches at 8 bases. CDR3 length: 13 amino acids. J lost 2 bases, V lost 10 bases, and 6 bases had no gene match. The CDR3 DNA is TGTGCCACTGGGGACAGGTCCAACACTGAAGCTTTCTTT. Translation gives CATGDRSNTEAFF.

This rearrangement joins TRBV7-6 to TRBJ1-1; D perhaps matches TRBD1 (5 bases). V lost 3 bases, J lost 1 base, and 9 bases lay in between. The CDR3 has 14 residues. The V gene's germline CDR1 is SGHVS and CDR2 FNYEAQ. Here the CDR3 DNA reads TGTGCCAGCAGCTTCAGGGAAACGAACACTGAAGCTTTCTTT. Its protein is CASSFRETNTEAFF.

The table lists this clonotype with a few counts. V is TRBV2 and J is TRBJ2-2; D is unresolved. V was trimmed by 8 bases and J by 6 bases, leaving 10 bases between them. The CDR3 spans 12 residues. CDR1 is SNHLY and CDR2 is FYNNEI in the germline V gene. The CDR3 here is CASGVRAGELFF. DNA for the CDR3: TGTGCCAGCGGGGTTAGAGCCGGGGAGCTGTTTTTT.

In its sample, this clonotype was seen a few times. The germline gene is not matched at one end of the junction; a read error may be the cause. The V call is TRBV7-7, the J call TRBJ2-3, with D perhaps given as TRBD1 or TRBD2 (5 bases each). Germline CDR1 and CDR2: SSHAT and FNYEAQ (reference sequence). The length of the CDR3 is 17 residues. The CDR3 region is CASSLQFGTGNTDTQYF. The DNA of the CDR3 is TGTGCTAGCAGCCTTCAATTCGGGACCGGGAACACAGATACGCAGTATTTT.

Many counts were recorded for this clonotype. The chain carries TRBV18 and TRBJ1-5; possibly TRBD1 for D (5 bases). The CDR3 is 14 residues long. V shed 6 bases and J shed 1 base, with 10 bases lying between them. Germline V gives CDR1 KGHSH, CDR2 LQKENI. The CDR3: CASSTGGSNQPQHF. In DNA, the CDR3 is TGTGCCAGCTCCACTGGGGGGAGCAATCAGCCCCAGCATTTT.

Many counts were recorded for this clonotype. The DNA for the CDR3 is TGTGCCGGTATATGGAACACTGAAGCTTTCTTT. Its protein is CAGIWNTEAFF. This chain uses TRBV11-2 with TRBJ1-1, with D hard to call. V was shortened by 11 bases and J by 1 base, with 8 bases between the two germline ends. This CDR3 has 11 residues. Looked up from germline, CDR1 is SGHAT and CDR2 is FQNNGV.